This T cell receptor beta chain came from a study of radiotherapy plus CTLA-4 blockade in lung cancer. Study background: Among patients, about 17% showed objective responses, and roughly 30% had disease control.

About this clone itself: What it recognizes is unknown.

Data came from immunoSEQ multiplex PCR; TCRdb stores just in-frame clones and leaves some out. The table records some 64,000 clones, more than 70% of them present only once. Focal radiation and CTLA-4 blockade (ipilimumab) were tested in chemo-refractory metastatic non-small-cell lung cancer patients. Whole-study findings and limits: After radiotherapy and ipilimumab, tumor-derived clones expanded in peripheral blood.

Germline trimming cut 0 bases from V and 4 bases from J; bases unmatched to any gene: 9. Looked up from germline, CDR1 is SGHRS and CDR2 is YFSETQ. This CDR3 region has 16 residues. Sequencing used peripheral blood, obtained from a patient treated with radiotherapy plus ipilimumab. The chain links TRBV5-1 to TRBJ1-2; TRBD1 matches at 7 bases. The sequence came from a human donor with non-small cell lung cancer whose response to radiotherapy plus ipilimumab could not be evaluated. Some clones in this sample may be carry-over from other donors' samples. The CDR3 region is CASSLASGTEPYGYTF. CDR3 in DNA: TGCGCCAGCAGCTTGGCCAGTGGGACAGAACCCTATGGCTACACCTTC.